What follows are 23 T cell receptor beta chains derived from one specimen sequenced in a study of shared T cell receptors in the human thymus. Only in-frame clones appear in the TCRdb table, and some are missing; sequencing was by immunoSEQ multiplex PCR. Of hundreds of thousands of clones listed, around 87% are singletons. Another study also made use of these data, one on human thymus T cells.

Sequenced input: thymocytes. The receptors were sampled from a boy younger than two with a congenital heart defect.

The J gene is TRBJ2-2, the V gene TRBV19, with TRBD2 matching 7 bases. The CDR3 has 16 residues. Germline V gene lookup returns CDR1 LNHDA and CDR2 SQIVND (reference sequence). V was clipped by 3 bases and J by 5 bases; unmatched bases: 9. In nucleotides, the CDR3 is TGTGCCAGTAGTATCTATCGGACTAGAAGGACCGGGGAGCTGTTTTTT. Protein: CASSIYRTRRTGELFF.

The V gene is TRBV9, the J gene TRBJ2-1, with 8 bases identical to TRBD1. The CDR3 has 17 amino acids. V was pared by 0 bases and J by 0 bases, with 5 bases of the junction left unmatched. CDR1 SGDLS and CDR2 YYNGEE come from the germline V gene. The CDR3 loop is CASSVGQGKSSYNEQFF. As DNA, the CDR3 is TGTGCCAGCAGCGTAGGACAGGGGAAGAGCTCCTACAATGAGCAGTTCTTC.

The chain couples TRBV4-1 to TRBJ2-3; 7 bases fit TRBD2. The CDR3 runs to 17 residues. Germline V gene lookup returns CDR1 MGHRA and CDR2 YSYEKL. V lost 1 base and J lost 4; bases outside the gene matches: 11. CDR3 sequence reads: CASSQGPTSGKADTQYF. CDR3 DNA sequence: TGCGCCAGCAGCCAAGGACCGACCAGCGGGAAGGCAGATACGCAGTATTTT.

The chain is built from TRBV9 and TRBJ2-7; 9 bases align to TRBD2. After removal of 4 bases from V and 2 bases from J, the junction contained 7 bases not matched to a gene. Germline V gene lookup returns CDR1 SGDLS and CDR2 YYNGEE. This CDR3 has 15 residues. DNA of the CDR3: TGTGCCAGCAGCTTGACTAGCGGAGGGACCTACGAGCAGTACTTC. It specifies CASSLTSGGTYEQYF.

The rearrangement joins TRBV14 to TRBJ1-1; the match to TRBD1 covers 7 bases. Germline V gene data show CDR1 as SGHDN and CDR2 as FVKESK. This CDR3 spans 16 amino acids. J was trimmed by 7 bases and V by 0 bases; bases with no gene match: 11. The CDR3 loop reads CASSQDRGDSPVEAFF. CDR3 DNA sequence: TGTGCCAGCAGCCAAGATCGTGGGGACAGCCCGGTTGAAGCTTTCTTT.

J is TRBJ1-1 and V is TRBV6-1, with 11 nucleotides matching TRBD1. This CDR3 is 15 amino acids long. Trimming cost V 4 bases and J 3 bases; bases outside gene matches: 4. Germline CDR1 reads MNHNS; CDR2 reads SASEGT. CDR3 protein: CASSVGQGVYTEAFF. The DNA for the CDR3 is TGTGCCAGCAGTGTGGGACAGGGGGTGTACACTGAAGCTTTCTTT.

J is TRBJ1-4 and V is TRBV7-9, with TRBD1 as a possible D gene (6 bases). The CDR3 has 16 residues. Per germline, CDR1 SEHNR and CDR2 FQNEAQ (reference sequence). The germline V and J ends were trimmed by 5 bases and 3 bases, with 16 bases remaining between them. CDR3 amino acids: CASSPSGGAANEKLFF. The CDR3 DNA sequence: TGTGCCAGCAGCCCGTCGGGGGGGGCGGCTAATGAAAAACTGTTTTTT.

The chain carries TRBV4-2 and TRBJ2-1, with a possible D match to TRBD1 (6 bases). With 2 bases removed from V and 5 bases from J, the gap between germline ends came to 19 bases. The germline CDR1 and CDR2 sequences are LGHNA and YNFKEQ. The CDR3 spans 17 residues. In DNA form, the CDR3 reads TGTGCCAGCAGCCAAAGGGAAACAGGGAACAAAGACAATGAGCAGTTCTTC. Translation gives CASSQRETGNKDNEQFF.

The chain carries TRBV7-9 and TRBJ2-3, with 7 bases matching TRBD2. V shed 6 bases, J shed 3 bases, and the junction held 6 bases outside the gene matches. Germline V gene lookup returns CDR1 SEHNR and CDR2 FQNEAQ (reference sequence). The CDR3 has 14 amino acids. CDR3 DNA: TGTGCCAGCAGAAGGCCTAGCGGAACAGATACGCAGTATTTT. It specifies CASRRPSGTDTQYF.

The rearrangement links TRBV10-2 to TRBJ2-1; D perhaps matches TRBD2 (6 bases). Germline V lookup: CDR1 WSHSY, CDR2 SAAADI. This CDR3 region has 15 residues. V was trimmed by 4 bases and J by 4 bases, leaving 14 bases between them. The CDR3 bases are TGCGCCAGCAGTGGTGGTTCTAGCGCGTACAATGAGCAGTTCTTC. It encodes CASSGGSSAYNEQFF.

The CDR3 loop is CSVDDRTNEQFF. The CDR3 DNA follows: TGCAGCGTAGATGACAGGACCAATGAGCAGTTCTTC. The chain uses TRBV29-1 and TRBJ2-1; D possibly corresponds to TRBD1 (6 bases). The CDR3 runs 12 residues. Trimming took off 6 bases at V and 6 bases at J, with 12 bases between the two ends. CDR1 SQVTM and CDR2 ANQGSEA come from the germline V gene.

The chain links TRBV5-1 to TRBJ2-7; 9 bases are a match to TRBD2. CDR3 length: 16 amino acids. Germline-derived CDR1 and CDR2 are SGHRS and YFSETQ. With V trimmed by 4 bases and J by 3 bases, 11 bases remained unmatched. The CDR3 protein is CASSPGSVREGYEQYF. CDR3 nucleotide sequence: TGCGCCAGCAGCCCGGGGTCCGTGCGGGAGGGCTACGAGCAGTACTTC.

This clone was recorded a few times. This chain links TRBV28 with TRBJ1-3; 7 positions agree with TRBD1. The germline CDR1 and CDR2 sequences are MDHEN and SYDVKM. Trimming took 4 bases from V and 0 from J; bases not matched to a gene: 9. This CDR3 has 17 residues. CDR3 bases: TGTGCCAGCAGTTCTACAGGGGCCCGGAGCTCTGGAAACACCATATATTTT. It specifies CASSSTGARSSGNTIYF.

This chain uses TRBV19 with TRBJ2-1; 9 bases line up with TRBD2. J lost 4 bases, V lost 4 bases, and 11 bases had no gene match. The CDR3 has 17 residues. The germline CDR1 and CDR2 sequences are LNHDA and SQIVND (reference sequence). The CDR3 is CASSRASGDFKYNEQFF. In nucleotides, the CDR3 is TGTGCCAGTAGTAGGGCTAGCGGGGACTTCAAGTACAATGAGCAGTTCTTC.

This clone was observed a handful of times. The V gene is TRBV13, the J gene TRBJ2-5, with 15 bases aligning to TRBD2. The trim removed 5 bases at V and 2 bases at J, leaving 12 bases unmatched. The CDR3 loop spans 19 amino acids. The germline gives CDR1 PRHDT, CDR2 FYEKMQ (reference sequence). The CDR3 is CASSLGTSGRPGYQETQYF. The CDR3 region has the DNA TGTGCCAGCAGCCTCGGGACTAGCGGGAGGCCTGGGTATCAAGAGACCCAGTACTTC.

This chain joins TRBV5-4 and TRBJ2-3; tentatively, D is TRBD1 (6 bases). V lost 0 bases, J lost 1 base, and 12 bases lay in between. This CDR3 is built from 16 residues. Germline CDR1 SGHNT, CDR2 YYREEE (reference sequence). The CDR3: CASSLEVGACTDTQYF. CDR3 coding DNA: TGTGCCAGCAGCTTGGAGGTGGGGGCATGCACAGATACGCAGTATTTT.

The chain has TRBV7-8 and TRBJ2-7; 7 nucleotides line up with TRBD2. This CDR3 spans 14 amino acids. The V gene end was trimmed by 3 bases and the J gene end by 2 bases; junction bases not matched to a gene: 4. Germline CDR1 is SGHVS and CDR2 is FQNEAQ. CDR3 DNA: TGTGCCAGCAGCTTTGCTAGCGGTACCTACGAGCAGTACTTC. Encoded protein: CASSFASGTYEQYF. Filled out from reference TRBV7-8 and TRBJ2-7, the complete variable domain reads GAGVSQSPRYKVAKRGQDVALRCDPISGHVSLFWYQQALGQGPEFLTYFQNEAQLDKSGLPSDRFFAERPEGSVSTLKIQRTQQEDSAVYLCASSFASGTYEQYFGPGTRLTVT.

J is TRBJ1-1 and V is TRBV5-4; 9 bases line up with TRBD1. In germline, CDR1 is SGHNT, CDR2 YYREEE (reference sequence). V was clipped by 4 bases and J by 3 bases; unmatched bases: 7. The CDR3 has 15 residues. CDR3: CASSPGTGRDTEAFF. The DNA for the CDR3 is TGTGCCAGCAGCCCTGGGACAGGGCGGGACACTGAAGCTTTCTTT.

This clone has a handful of counts. The chain is built from TRBV2 and TRBJ2-7; 14 positions agree with TRBD2. V lost 6 bases to trimming and J lost 2 bases; unmatched junction nucleotides: 3. Germline lookup yields CDR1 SNHLY and CDR2 FYNNEI. The CDR3 runs to 15 residues. For the CDR3, the DNA is TGTGCCAGCAGAGAGACTAGCGGGAGGGCCTACGAGCAGTACTTC. It translates to CASRETSGRAYEQYF.

The rearrangement uses TRBV4-1 and TRBJ2-7; TRBD2 agrees at 9 bases. This CDR3 region has 15 residues. The germline CDR1 and CDR2 sequences are MGHRA and YSYEKL. V gave up 3 bases and J gave up 2 bases; unmatched junction bases: 5. The CDR3 DNA follows: TGCGCCAGCAGCCATTGGACTAGCGCTCCCTACGAGCAGTACTTC. Translated, it gives CASSHWTSAPYEQYF.

The chain carries TRBV5-1 and TRBJ1-2, with 10 bases fitting TRBD1. Germline-derived CDR1 and CDR2 are SGHRS and YFSETQ. The CDR3 consists of 19 residues. Trimming cost V 5 bases and J 7 bases; bases outside gene matches: 23. The CDR3 region has the DNA TGCGCCAGCAGATTTTTACCCTCGGGACAGGGGCTTCGAGGCCGTGGCTACACCTTC. Its protein product is CASRFLPSGQGLRGRGYTF.

The rearrangement links TRBV7-6 to TRBJ2-7, with 8 bases identical to TRBD2. Germline loops: CDR1 SGHVS, CDR2 FNYEAQ. Trimming took 4 bases from V and 4 from J; bases not matched to a gene: 15. The CDR3 is 17 amino acids. CDR3 nucleotide sequence: TGTGCCAGCAGCTCACCCGGGGGAGCGGGAGTAAGGTACGAGCAGTACTTC. Amino acid sequence: CASSSPGGAGVRYEQYF.

This clone was counted a single time. The V gene is TRBV4-2, the J gene TRBJ2-1, with 10 bases lining up with TRBD2. Germline V gene sequence: CDR1 LGHNA, CDR2 YNFKEQ. Losses at the gene ends were 0 bases for V and 7 bases for J; bases not matched to a gene: 15. The CDR3 consists of 19 residues. CDR3 loop: CASSQDLRLAGDLWNEQFF. DNA for the CDR3: TGTGCCAGCAGCCAAGATTTAAGGCTAGCGGGAGACCTCTGGAATGAGCAGTTCTTC.